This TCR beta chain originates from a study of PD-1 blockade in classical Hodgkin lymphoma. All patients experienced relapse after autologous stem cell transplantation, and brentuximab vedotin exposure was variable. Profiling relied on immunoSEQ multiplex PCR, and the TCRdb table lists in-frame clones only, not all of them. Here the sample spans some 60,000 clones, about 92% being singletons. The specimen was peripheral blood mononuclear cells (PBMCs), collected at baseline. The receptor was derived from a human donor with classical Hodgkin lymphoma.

The CDR3 here is CASSPQGGPNSPLHF. CDR3 DNA sequence: TGTGCCAGCAGCCCACAAGGTGGCCCGAATTCACCCCTCCACTTT. The V call is TRBV27, the J call TRBJ1-6; D remains unclear. In germline, CDR1 is MNHEY, CDR2 SMNVEV (reference sequence). V lost 6 bases to trimming and J lost 7 bases, with 16 bases between them. CDR3 length equals 15 residues.